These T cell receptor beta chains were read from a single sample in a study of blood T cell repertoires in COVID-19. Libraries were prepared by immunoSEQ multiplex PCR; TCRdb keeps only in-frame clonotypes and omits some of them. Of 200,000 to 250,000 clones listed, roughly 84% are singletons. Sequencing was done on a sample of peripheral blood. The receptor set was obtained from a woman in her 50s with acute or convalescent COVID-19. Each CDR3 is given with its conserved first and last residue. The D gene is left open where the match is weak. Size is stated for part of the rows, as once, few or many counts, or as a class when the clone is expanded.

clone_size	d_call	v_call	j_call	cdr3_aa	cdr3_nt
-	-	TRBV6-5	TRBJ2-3	CASSMAIFTDTQYF	TGTGCCAGCAGTATGGCCATCTTCACAGATACGCAGTATTTT
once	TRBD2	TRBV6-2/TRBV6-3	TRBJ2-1	CASSYGSGGNEQFF	TGTGCCAGCAGTTACGGTAGCGGGGGGAATGAGCAGTTCTTC
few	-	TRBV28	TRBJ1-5	CASKTAGLTRQPQHF	TGTGCCAGCAAAACCGCAGGGCTCACACGTCAGCCCCAGCATTTT
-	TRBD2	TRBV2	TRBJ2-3	CASSWGVSGALHRF	TGTGCCAGCAGCTGGGGTGTGAGCGGGGCCTTACACCGTTTT
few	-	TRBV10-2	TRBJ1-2	CASSEGAGYTF	TGCGCCAGCAGTGAAGGGGCTGGCTACACCTTC
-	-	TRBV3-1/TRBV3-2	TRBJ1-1	CASTTGGGNTEAFF	TGTGCCAGCACCACCGGCGGGGGTAACACTGAAGCTTTCTTT
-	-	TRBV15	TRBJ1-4	CATSRDLGDKLFF	TGTGCCACCAGCAGAGATCTAGGGGACAAGCTGTTTTTT
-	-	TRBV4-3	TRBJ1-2	CASSDILQANYGYTF	TGCGCCAGCAGTGACATCTTACAGGCAAACTATGGCTACACCTTC
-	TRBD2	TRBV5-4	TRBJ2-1	CASSSSGLAAYNEQFF	TGTGCCAGCAGCTCGTCGGGACTAGCGGCGTACAATGAGCAGTTCTTC
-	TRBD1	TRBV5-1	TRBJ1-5	CASSLGAGGEGNQPQHF	TGCGCCAGCAGCTTGGGGGCAGGGGGCGAGGGGAATCAGCCCCAGCATTTT
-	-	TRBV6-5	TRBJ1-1	CASRRGRYTEAFF	TGTGCCAGCAGGAGAGGAAGGTACACTGAAGCTTTCTTT
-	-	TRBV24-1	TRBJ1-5	CATPVRKVGQPQHF	TGTGCCACCCCCGTGAGAAAAGTCGGTCAGCCCCAGCATTTT
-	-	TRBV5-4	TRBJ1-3	CASSRPAAAGNTIYF	TGTGCCAGCAGCCGACCCGCCGCGGCTGGAAACACCATATATTTT
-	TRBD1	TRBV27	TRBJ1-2	CASRRGQAYGYTF	TGTGCCAGCCGCCGGGGACAGGCCTATGGCTACACCTTC
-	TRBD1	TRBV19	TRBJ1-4	CASSPGGSNEKLFF	TGTGCCAGTAGTCCAGGGGGCTCTAATGAAAAACTGTTTTTT
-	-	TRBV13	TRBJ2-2	CASSSRTEHTGELFF	TGTGCCAGCAGCTCCCGGACAGAACACACCGGGGAGCTGTTTTTT
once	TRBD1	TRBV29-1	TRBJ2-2	CSVQGQRLTGELFF	TGCAGCGTCCAGGGACAGAGGCTCACCGGGGAGCTGTTTTTT
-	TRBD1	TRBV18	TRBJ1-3	CASSQITGGSGNTIYF	TGTGCCAGCTCACAGATTACAGGGGGCAGTGGAAACACCATATATTTT
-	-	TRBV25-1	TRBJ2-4	CASSGGTAGGNIQYF	TGTGCCAGCAGTGGAGGGACCGCAGGGGGGAACATTCAGTACTTC
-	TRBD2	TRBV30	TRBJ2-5	CAWSATSGQETQYF	TGTGCCTGGAGTGCGACTAGCGGCCAAGAGACCCAGTACTTC
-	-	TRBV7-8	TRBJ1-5	CASSLDRASNQPQHF	TGTGCCAGCAGCTTAGACAGGGCCAGCAATCAGCCCCAGCATTTT
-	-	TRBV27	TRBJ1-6	CASSLMSGRAFRNSPLHF	TGTGCCAGCAGTTTAATGAGCGGGAGGGCGTTTCGTAATTCACCCCTCCACTTT
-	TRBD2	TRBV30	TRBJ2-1	CAWAGGHNEQFF	TGTGCCTGGGCGGGGGGCCACAATGAGCAGTTCTTC
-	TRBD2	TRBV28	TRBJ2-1	CASRTSGSSNEQFF	TGTGCCAGCAGGACTAGCGGGAGTTCCAATGAGCAGTTCTTC
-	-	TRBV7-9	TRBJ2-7	CASSLAPSEKRYF	TGTGCCAGCAGCTTAGCGCCTTCGGAGAAGCGGTACTTC
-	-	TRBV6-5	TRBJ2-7	CASSDLTGEQYF	TGTGCCAGCAGCGACCTCACGGGCGAGCAGTACTTC
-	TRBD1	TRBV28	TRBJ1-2	CASSTGTGGRGYTF	TGTGCCAGCAGCACAGGGACAGGGGGTAGAGGCTACACCTTC
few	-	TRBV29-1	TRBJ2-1	CSATLNNEQFF	TGCAGCGCCACACTAAACAATGAGCAGTTCTTC
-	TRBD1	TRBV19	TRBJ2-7	CASSKRTGGSSYEQYF	TGTGCCAGTAGCAAGCGAACAGGGGGTAGCTCCTACGAGCAGTACTTC
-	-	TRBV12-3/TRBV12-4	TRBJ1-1	CASRRTVFEAFF	TGTGCCAGCAGAAGGACAGTATTTGAAGCTTTCTTT
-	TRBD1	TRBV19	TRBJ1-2	CASSLRSGTGNGYTF	TGTGCCAGTAGTCTCAGATCCGGGACAGGGAATGGCTACACCTTC
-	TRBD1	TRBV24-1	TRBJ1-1	CATSEAGTGAEAFF	TGTGCCACCAGTGAGGCCGGGACAGGGGCTGAAGCTTTCTTT
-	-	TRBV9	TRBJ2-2	CASSVEGLDTGELFF	TGTGCCAGCAGCGTAGAGGGGCTGGACACCGGGGAGCTGTTTTTT
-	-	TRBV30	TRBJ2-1	CAWRGANEQFF	TGTGCCTGGAGAGGAGCTAATGAGCAGTTCTTC
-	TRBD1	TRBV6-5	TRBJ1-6	CARQQGDSPLHF	TGTGCCAGACAACAGGGGGATTCACCCCTCCACTTT
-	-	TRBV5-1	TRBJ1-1	CASSLATGSGTEAFF	TGCGCCAGCAGCTTGGCAACAGGGAGTGGCACTGAAGCTTTCTTT
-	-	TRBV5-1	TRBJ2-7	CASSLASLASYEQYF	TGCGCCAGCAGCTTGGCATCCCTAGCCTCCTACGAGCAGTACTTC
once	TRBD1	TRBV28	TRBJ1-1	CASSSNDLTGSNTEAFF	TGTGCCAGCAGTTCCAATGACTTGACAGGGTCGAACACTGAAGCTTTCTTT
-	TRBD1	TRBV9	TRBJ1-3	CASSIQTGGGNTIYF	TGTGCCAGCAGCATTCAGACAGGGGGAGGAAACACCATATATTTT
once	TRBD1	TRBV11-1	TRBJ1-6	CASSLTGGDSPLHF	TGTGCCAGCAGCCTGACAGGGGGCGATTCACCCCTCCACTTT
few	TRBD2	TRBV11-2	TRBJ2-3	CASSMYGTSGGWDTQYF	TGTGCCAGCAGCATGTACGGGACTAGCGGGGGCTGGGATACGCAGTATTTT
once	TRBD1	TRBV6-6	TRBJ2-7	CASSSRDRGAYEQYF	TGTGCCAGCAGTTCCCGGGACAGGGGGGCCTACGAGCAGTACTTC
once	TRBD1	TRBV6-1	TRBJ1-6	CASSFDRDSPLHF	TGTGCCAGCAGTTTCGACAGGGATTCACCCCTCCACTTT
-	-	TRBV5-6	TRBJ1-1	CASSPSTTGNTEAFF	TGTGCCAGCAGCCCCAGCACCACAGGGAACACTGAAGCTTTCTTT
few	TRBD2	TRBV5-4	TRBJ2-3	CASRTGGMRTDTQYF	TGTGCCAGCAGAACGGGAGGAATGCGCACAGATACGCAGTATTTT
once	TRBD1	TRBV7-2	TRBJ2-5	CASSLGGQESAETQYF	TGTGCCAGCAGCTTAGGGGGACAGGAAAGTGCAGAGACCCAGTACTTC
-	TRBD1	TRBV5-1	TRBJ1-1	CASSGEGQGNTEAFF	TGCGCCAGCAGCGGGGAGGGACAGGGGAACACTGAAGCTTTCTTT
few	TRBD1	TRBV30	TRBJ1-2	CAWKQGAHGYTF	TGTGCCTGGAAACAGGGGGCGCATGGCTACACCTTC
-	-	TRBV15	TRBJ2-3	CATSSFSRGSTDTQYF	TGTGCCACCAGCAGTTTCTCAAGGGGGAGCACAGATACGCAGTATTTT